Listed below are T cell receptor beta chains from one sample, sequenced in a study of neoadjuvant nivolumab and ipilimumab in lung cancer. The assay was immunoSEQ multiplex PCR, and TCRdb's table has in-frame clones only and misses some. The profile shows about 10,000 clones, around 80% of them singletons. The specimen was peripheral blood, collected before neoadjuvant nivolumab, alone or with ipilimumab. The receptors stem from an adult with non-small cell lung cancer. CDR3s leave out the opening cysteine and the closing phenylalanine or tryptophan.

cdr3_length	j_call	v_call	cdr3_aa
11	TRBJ1-1	TRBV27	ASRTGVNTEAF
11	TRBJ1-1	TRBV5-1	ASKQPPNTEAF
12	TRBJ1-2	TRBV7-8	ASTPKRVSDGYT
11	TRBJ2-3	TRBV5-1	ASSLYVMDTQY
11	TRBJ1-1	TRBV29-1	SVKGGGLTEAF
12	TRBJ1-1	TRBV5-4	ASSGRDMNTEAF
15	TRBJ2-2	TRBV5-4	ASSLGGGTANTGELF
11	TRBJ1-1	TRBV7-2	ASSPSRATEAF
9	TRBJ1-1	TRBV6-1	ASTRPGEAF
13	TRBJ1-5	TRBV7-4	ASSTRERSDQPQH
12	TRBJ2-2	TRBV28	ASSSGTYTGELF
14	TRBJ2-5	TRBV7-9	ASSSPRGGFYETQY
16	TRBJ2-1	TRBV7-3	ASSLGPLLADSYNEQF
15	TRBJ1-2	TRBV5-4	ASSSVDIRPSNYGYT
12	TRBJ2-5	TRBV5-1	ASSRDGRSETQY
12	TRBJ2-2	TRBV14	ASSWATPTGELF
14	TRBJ1-1	TRBV10-3	AISEVVGQGNTEAF
15	TRBJ2-1	TRBV7-9	ASSPKVSGFSANEQF
13	TRBJ1-2	TRBV28	ASSSTGGANYGYT
17	TRBJ2-5	TRBV5-4	ASSLSLSWTRTGRETQY
13	TRBJ1-4	TRBV5-1	ASSPGRGVGEKLF
11	TRBJ2-7	TRBV5-1	ASSSDRRYEQY
12	TRBJ1-1	TRBV5-1	ASWAGVESTEAF
14	TRBJ2-1	TRBV5-1	ASRNPRGTGVGEQF
12	TRBJ2-1	TRBV2	ASSYRDYYNEQF
12	TRBJ1-1	TRBV7-6	ASSYSPGNTEAF
12	TRBJ2-7	TRBV6-1	ASSAIDGANEQY